This T cell receptor beta chain was recovered during a study of long-term antiretroviral therapy in people with HIV. Samples were assayed with immunoSEQ v3.0 at survey level. The method was immunoSEQ multiplex PCR; TCRdb's version includes in-frame clones alone and lacks a portion of them. Of 40,000 or so clones detected, roughly four fifths appear once; the ten largest clones hold less than 15%. The TCR originated in a man between 18 and 29 years old with HIV. The sequencing used unsorted PBMCs, collected 0.3 years after starting antiretroviral therapy.

The CDR3, as DNA: TGTGCCATCAGGGGCAGGGATGAAAAACTGTTTTTT. This translates into CAIRGRDEKLFF. The V and J genes are TRBV10-3 and TRBJ1-4; weak D call: TRBD1 (5 bases). V shed 6 bases and J shed 6 bases, with 8 bases lying between them. Germline lookup yields CDR1 ENHRY and CDR2 SYGVKD. The CDR3 covers 12 residues.